This T cell receptor (beta chain) came from a study of breast tumors, draining lymph nodes, adjacent tissues. Germline CDR1 reads MDHEN; CDR2 reads SYDVKM. V gave up 3 bases and J gave up 0 bases, with 14 bases separating them. CDR3 length equals 17 residues. Details on this clonotype: Its specificity is unknown.

Study results and limitations: Tumor TCR diversity was below lymph nodes but above nontumor tissue. Tumor and nontumor repertoires were significantly more similar in luminal-like than in basal-like breast cancer.

MiXCR, run by TCRdb on the multiplex PCR reads, gives a single entry per CDR3 protein. Among about 270,000 distinct CDR3 sequences listed, more than 30% were seen once. Samples came from axillary lymph nodes draining the breast cancer. This sequence joins TRBV28 and TRBJ1-4; D is perhaps TRBD1 (6 bases). Input material: axillary lymph node tissue. The receptor was derived from a female donor with breast cancer. Some clones in this sample may be carry-over from other donors' samples. CDR3 DNA: TGTGCCAGCAGTTTGACAGGCAGAGGTGCAACTAATGAAAAACTGTTTTTT. Its protein product is CASSLTGRGATNEKLFF.